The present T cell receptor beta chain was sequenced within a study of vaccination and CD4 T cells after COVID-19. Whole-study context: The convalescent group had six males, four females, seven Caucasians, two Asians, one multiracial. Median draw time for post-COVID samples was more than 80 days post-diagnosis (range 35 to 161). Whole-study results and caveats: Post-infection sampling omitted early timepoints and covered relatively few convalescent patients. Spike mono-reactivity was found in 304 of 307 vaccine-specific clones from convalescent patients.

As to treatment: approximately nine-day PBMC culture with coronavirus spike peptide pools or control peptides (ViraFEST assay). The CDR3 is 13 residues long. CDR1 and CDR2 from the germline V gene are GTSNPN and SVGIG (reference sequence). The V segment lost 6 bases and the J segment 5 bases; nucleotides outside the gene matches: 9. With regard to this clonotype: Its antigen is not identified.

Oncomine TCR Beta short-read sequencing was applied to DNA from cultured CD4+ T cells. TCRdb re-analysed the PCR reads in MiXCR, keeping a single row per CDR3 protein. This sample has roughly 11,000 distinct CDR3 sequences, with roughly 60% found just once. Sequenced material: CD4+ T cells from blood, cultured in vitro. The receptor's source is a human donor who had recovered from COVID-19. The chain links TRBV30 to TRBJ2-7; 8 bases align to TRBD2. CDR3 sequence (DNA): TGTGCCTGTGGGATTAGCGGGAATGACGAGCAGTACTTC. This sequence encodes CACGISGNDEQYF.